The 16 T cell receptor beta chains below all came from one sample that was sequenced in a study of response to subunit inactivated influenza vaccine. Each CDR3 protein is one row after TCRdb ran MiXCR on the RT-PCR reads. The sample includes roughly 500,000 distinct CDR3 sequences, about 25% of them seen just once. The material sequenced was CD4+ T cells sorted from PBMCs, taken 4 to 6 days after vaccination. The origin of the receptors is a man aged 50-59 years who received an inactivated influenza vaccine.

The sample holds many counts of this clonotype. The gene calls are TRBV12-3 or TRBV12-4 and TRBJ2-3, with TRBD1 matching over 8 bases. V shed 6 bases, J shed 0 bases, and the junction held 8 bases outside the gene matches. The CDR3 sequence is 16 residues long. DNA for the CDR3: TGTGCCAGCAGCCTGGGCGGGACAGGTAGCACAGATACGCAGTATTTT. Protein product: CASSLGGTGSTDTQYF.

This clonotype was seen a handful of times. V gene TRBV20-1 combines with J gene TRBJ2-2, with a weak D call TRBD1 (6 bases). Trimming stripped 5 bases from V and 0 bases from J, with 13 bases between. Per germline, CDR1 DFQATT and CDR2 SNEGSKA (reference sequence). The CDR3 contains 15 residues. The CDR3 region is CSAQAGTPNTGELFF. In DNA form, the CDR3 reads TGCAGTGCTCAAGCCGGGACACCGAACACCGGGGAGCTGTTTTTT.

This rearrangement joins TRBV20-1 to TRBJ2-3; TRBD2 matches 10 bases. This CDR3 is 14 amino acids long. The ends lost 3 bases at V and 5 bases at J; junction bases unmatched: 5. Per the germline V gene, CDR1 is DFQATT and CDR2 is SNEGSKA (reference sequence). In DNA, the CDR3 is TGCAGTGCTAGGTCTTCTAGCGGGGGAGATACGCAGTATTTT. This translates into CSARSSSGGDTQYF.

The CDR3 DNA is TGCAGTGCTAGTTCAGGGGCCAACTACGAGCAGTACTTC. Translated, it gives CSASSGANYEQYF. The V and J genes are TRBV20-1 and TRBJ2-7; D may be TRBD1 (6 bases). Trimming removed 3 bases from V and 3 bases from J, with 12 bases in between. This CDR3 is built from 13 residues. Germline V CDR1 and CDR2: DFQATT, SNEGSKA (reference sequence).

In its sample, this clonotype was seen a few times. The chain couples TRBV5-1 to TRBJ1-4, with 7 positions matching TRBD1. Germline CDR1 is SGHRS and CDR2 is YFSETQ. Germline trimming cut 3 bases from V and 8 bases from J; bases unmatched to any gene: 10. The CDR3 runs 15 residues. The CDR3 DNA follows: TGCGCCAGCAGCTCAACTACCGGGACAGTCGAAAAACTGTTTTTT. Protein sequence: CASSSTTGTVEKLFF.

The chain is built from TRBV4-1 and TRBJ1-1; TRBD1 aligns across 8 bases. Germline V gene data show CDR1 as MGHRA and CDR2 as YSYEKL. The V gene end was trimmed by 4 bases and the J gene end by 5 bases; junction bases not matched to a gene: 9. This CDR3 spans 15 amino acids. The CDR3 reads CASSPSDRGFTEAFF. The CDR3 coding sequence is TGCGCCAGCAGCCCCTCTGACAGGGGCTTTACTGAAGCTTTCTTT.

The rearrangement links TRBV5-5 to TRBJ2-2; D gene ambiguous. The CDR3 has 13 residues. Trimming pared 4 bases from V and 3 bases from J, leaving 7 bases between. CDR1 is SGHKS, CDR2 YYEKEE, per germline (reference sequence). The DNA for the CDR3 is TGTGCCAGCAGCCGAAGCCACACCGGGGAGCTGTTTTTT. As protein: CASSRSHTGELFF.

The J gene is TRBJ2-7, the V gene TRBV20-1; perhaps TRBD2 as D (5 bases). Germline loops: CDR1 DFQATT, CDR2 SNEGSKA (reference sequence). Deletions cut 8 bases from V and 2 bases from J, with 16 bases between. The CDR3 runs 13 residues. CDR3 amino acids: CSTPGDGAYEQYF. The CDR3 DNA sequence: TGCAGTACCCCGGGCGACGGGGCCTACGAGCAGTACTTC.

This clonotype was found a few times. The CDR3 DNA is TGTGCCAGCAGCCAAGGGGTACTGAGCTCCTACAATGAGCAGTTCTTC. Amino acid sequence: CASSQGVLSSYNEQFF. The chain has TRBV12-3 or TRBV12-4 and TRBJ2-1, with D possibly matching TRBD1 (5 bases). V dropped 6 bases and J dropped 0 bases, with 15 bases sitting between them. CDR3 size: 16 residues.

In its sample, this clonotype was seen many times. This may be a read error: a much more frequent sequence differs by one nucleotide. V gene TRBV7-2 combines with J gene TRBJ2-7; no reliable D call. The CDR3 has 11 amino acids. CDR1 and CDR2 from the germline V gene are SGHTA and FQGNSA. The CDR3 spells CASSLGNEQYF. The DNA of the CDR3 is TGTGCCAGCAGTTTAGGGAACGAGCAGTACTTC.

V usage is TRBV15 and J usage is TRBJ1-2; 7 nucleotides align to TRBD1. The CDR3 contains 14 residues. The V segment lost 5 bases and the J segment 2 bases; nucleotides outside the gene matches: 5. The germline V gene encodes CDR1 LNHNV and CDR2 YYDKDF (reference sequence). CDR3 bases: TGTGCCACCAGCTCGGCGGGACAGAACTATGGCTACACCTTC. It encodes CATSSAGQNYGYTF.

The rearrangement uses TRBV12-3 or TRBV12-4 and TRBJ1-2; D unclear. V gave up 3 bases and J gave up 4 bases, with 9 bases separating them. The CDR3 is made up of 13 amino acids. Written as DNA, the CDR3 is TGTGCCAGCAGTTTGGTCGGACTCTATGGCTACACCTTC. The encoded protein is CASSLVGLYGYTF.

The chain is built from TRBV20-1 and TRBJ2-7, with TRBD2 identical over 9 bases. J was trimmed by 6 bases and V by 5 bases; bases with no gene match: 8. CDR3 length: 13 residues. CDR1 and CDR2 from the germline V gene are DFQATT and SNEGSKA (reference sequence). The CDR3: CSAGTSLSGEQYF. The CDR3 DNA sequence: TGCAGTGCTGGGACTAGCCTTTCGGGCGAGCAGTACTTC.

This chain connects TRBV28 to TRBJ2-2; D gene uncertain. The V end lost 6 bases, the J end lost 7 bases, and 15 bases lay between the germline ends. Germline V gene sequence: CDR1 MDHEN, CDR2 SYDVKM. This CDR3 is built from 14 residues. DNA for the CDR3: TGTGCCAGCAGCTCCGGGTTGCGGTTCGGGGAGCTGTTTTTT. It yields the protein CASSSGLRFGELFF.

This chain uses TRBV12-3 or TRBV12-4 with TRBJ2-1; TRBD2 aligns across 7 bases. V was pared by 7 bases and J by 9 bases, with 15 bases of the junction left unmatched. The CDR3 spans 15 residues. The CDR3 reads CASNIRLAPRGEQFF. The CDR3 coding sequence is TGTGCCAGCAACATTCGACTAGCCCCACGGGGTGAGCAGTTCTTC.

V usage is TRBV4-2 and J usage is TRBJ2-7; the D is unclear. This CDR3 region has 13 residues. Germline V gene sequence: CDR1 LGHNA, CDR2 YNFKEQ. V lost 0 bases to trimming and J lost 7 bases, with 10 bases between them. CDR3 sequence: CASSQDWSREQYF. CDR3 bases: TGTGCCAGCAGCCAAGATTGGTCGAGGGAGCAGTACTTC.